This entry describes one T cell receptor (beta chain). No antigen is known for it. This sample was included in a study of CD8 T cells in ankylosing spondylitis. Findings and limits, study-wide: Characteristic, it appeared, of ankylosing spondylitis blood was a TCR beta motif of several highly homologous variants. Reactive arthritis synovial fluid and blood were previously reported to contain some motif variants. The authors reported significant enrichment of disease-linked clones in matched ankylosing spondylitis synovial fluid. As for the disease-linked clones, they showed a CD8+ phenotype and occurred at relatively low frequencies in peripheral blood.

A single record per CDR3 protein comes from TCRdb applying MiXCR to the 5' RACE reads. The data contain around 280,000 distinct CDR3 sequences, roughly 20% of them singletons. Germline values: CDR1 SNHLY, CDR2 FYNNEI. V lost 6 bases and J lost 3, with 11 bases in between. The CDR3 consists of 14 residues. The V and J genes are TRBV2 and TRBJ2-2; D uncertain. Sequenced material: blood, either unsorted or a sorted T cell fraction (not recorded which). The sequence was collected from a male donor with ankylosing spondylitis or in good health (not recorded which). CDR3 in amino acids: CASRGQVDTGELFF. The CDR3 DNA is TGTGCCAGCAGAGGTCAGGTGGACACCGGGGAGCTGTTTTTT.